This TCR beta chain originates from a study of blood T cell repertoires in COVID-19. About the research overall: The study drew acute and convalescent COVID-19 samples from the United States, Italy and Spain. T cells, B-cell-depleted T cells, or PBMCs supplied cDNA or gDNA.

The CDR3 contains 16 residues. Trimming took 5 bases from V and 4 from J; bases not matched to a gene: 10. CDR1 is SGHTA, CDR2 FQGTGA, per germline. Sequencing was performed with immunoSEQ multiplex PCR; in TCRdb, only in-frame clones are kept and a portion is missing. This sample has about 200,000 clones, with roughly four fifths found just once. The sample taken for sequencing was PBMCs or T cells enriched from blood (not recorded which). The clonotype was recovered from a man aged 35-49 years who had recovered from COVID-19. The genes are TRBV7-3 and TRBJ2-2; TRBD1 matches 7 bases. The CDR3 DNA reads as TGTGCCAGCAGCCTACAGGGGAATTATATCACCGGGGAGCTGTTTTTT. Its translation is CASSLQGNYITGELFF. Looking up the rest from reference TRBV7-3 and TRBJ2-2 gives the full variable domain: GAGVSQTPSNKVTEKGKYVELRCDPISGHTALYWYRQSLGQGPEFLIYFQGTGAADDSGLPNDRFFAVRPEGSVSTLKIQRTERGDSAVYLCASSLQGNYITGELFFGEGSRLTVL.